The 30 T cell receptor beta chains reported below all come from one sample, sequenced in a study of OX40 agonist ivuxolimab in advanced cancers. Measured with immunoSEQ multiplex PCR; TCRdb has only the in-frame clones, and not every one. The sample contains about 18,000 clones, approximately 83% of which appear only once. The starting material was CD4+ or CD8+ T cells sorted from blood, obtained in a trial of the OX40 agonist ivuxolimab. The receptors were gathered from an adult with an advanced solid tumor such as melanoma, head and neck, liver or kidney cancer.

The chain recombines TRBV27 with TRBJ2-1; D is unresolved. Trimming cost V 3 bases and J 5 bases, with 8 bases left between them. This CDR3 is built from 13 residues. CDR1 is MNHEY, CDR2 SMNVEV, per germline (reference sequence). CDR3 in DNA: TGTGCCAGCAGTTTGTCTAGGAACAATGAGCAGTTCTTC. It translates to CASSLSRNNEQFF.

This clone was observed a few times. V is TRBV6-5 and J is TRBJ1-2; D may be TRBD1 (6 bases). Germline V gene sequence: CDR1 MNHEY, CDR2 SVGAGI. Trimming cost V 11 bases and J 6 bases, with 13 bases left between them. This CDR3 is 11 amino acids long. The CDR3 DNA sequence: TGTGCCGTGGCCAGGGGAGATGGCTACACCTTC. It specifies CAVARGDGYTF.

V gene TRBV11-2 combines with J gene TRBJ2-4; 8 bases are a match to TRBD2. V shed 5 bases, J shed 7 bases, and the junction held 4 bases outside the gene matches. The CDR3 has 13 amino acids. CDR1 is SGHAT, CDR2 FQNNGV, per germline. CDR3 amino acids: CASSPGLDNIQYF. As DNA, the CDR3 is TGTGCCAGCAGCCCGGGACTAGACAACATTCAGTACTTC.

The V call is TRBV28, the J call TRBJ2-7; D may correspond to TRBD1 or TRBD2 (5 bases each). Germline values: CDR1 MDHEN, CDR2 SYDVKM. V was trimmed by 2 bases and J by 7 bases, leaving 12 bases between them. The CDR3 is 13 residues long. CDR3 sequence (DNA): TGTGCCAGCAGTTTAAGAGGGTGGACAGAGCAGTACTTC. Encoded protein: CASSLRGWTEQYF.

The genes are TRBV28 and TRBJ1-1; D possibly corresponds to TRBD1 (5 bases). Trimming took off 5 bases at V and 4 bases at J, with 20 bases between the two ends. The germline V gene encodes CDR1 MDHEN and CDR2 SYDVKM. The length of the CDR3 is 16 residues. This CDR3 is CASSERGPGGGTEAFF. The CDR3 nucleotides are TGTGCCAGCAGTGAGAGAGGGCCCGGGGGTGGCACTGAAGCTTTCTTT.

This clone has a handful of counts. This chain joins TRBV7-9 and TRBJ1-2; no clear D. The CDR3 consists of 12 residues. V lost 7 bases and J 7 bases, leaving 13 bases between the germline ends. Germline CDR1 is SEHNR and CDR2 is FQNEAQ (reference sequence). CDR3 nucleotide sequence: TGTGCCAGCACCACGTCAGTGCGTGGCTACACCTTC. Its protein product is CASTTSVRGYTF.

On this clone itself: Relative to the germline gene, one junction end is altered; a read error may explain this. The chain employs TRBV7-7 and TRBJ2-5, with TRBD1 identical over 9 bases. The CDR3 length is 14 residues. The V gene's germline CDR1 is SSHAT and CDR2 FNYEAQ (reference sequence). The CDR3 DNA follows: TGTGCTAGCAGCAGGGACAGGGTCGATGAGACCCAGTACTTC. Translating it yields CASSRDRVDETQYF.

The J gene is TRBJ2-5, the V gene TRBV5-5; no firm D call. The CDR3 has 17 residues. V lost 4 bases, J lost 1 base, and 20 bases lay in between. In germline, CDR1 is SGHKS, CDR2 YYEKEE (reference sequence). The CDR3 protein is CASSPNADLYSQETQYF. In DNA, the CDR3 is TGTGCCAGCAGCCCTAATGCAGACCTTTACTCCCAAGAGACCCAGTACTTC.

The J gene is TRBJ1-2, the V gene TRBV15, with TRBD1 matching 7 bases. This CDR3 comprises 14 residues. The ends lost 5 bases at V and 8 bases at J; junction bases unmatched: 11. In germline, CDR1 is LNHNV, CDR2 YYDKDF (reference sequence). This CDR3 is CATSRDRVVRGYTF. The CDR3 nucleotides are TGTGCCACCAGCCGCGACAGGGTTGTGAGAGGCTACACCTTC.

The V call is TRBV29-1, the J call TRBJ1-2; D is undetermined. This CDR3 comprises 12 residues. Germline lookup yields CDR1 SQVTM and CDR2 ANQGSEA. The V end lost 7 bases, the J end lost 6 bases, and 15 bases lay between the germline ends. The DNA for the CDR3 is TGCAGCGGATATAGCGACGGGGATGGCTACACCTTC. Translated: CSGYSDGDGYTF. The full variable domain, its missing parts supplied by reference TRBV29-1 and TRBJ1-2, is SAVISQKPSRDICQRGTSLTIQCQVDSQVTMMFWYRQQPGQSLTLIATANQGSEATYESGFVIDKFPISRPNLTFSTLTVSNMSPEDSSIYLCSGYSDGDGYTFGSGTRLTVV.

The chain uses TRBV11-2 and TRBJ2-7; D gene unclear. The CDR3 runs 12 residues. The V gene's germline CDR1 is SGHAT and CDR2 FQNNGV. Trimming pared 1 base from V and 6 bases from J, leaving 7 bases between. For the CDR3, the DNA is TGTGCCAGCAGCTTAGGAACCCGCGAGCAGTACTTC. It codes for CASSLGTREQYF. Filled out from reference TRBV11-2 and TRBJ2-7, the complete variable domain reads EAGVAQSPRYKIIEKRQSVAFWCNPISGHATLYWYQQILGQGPKLLIQFQNNGVVDDSQLPKDRFSAERLKGVDSTLKIQPAKLEDSAVYLCASSLGTREQYFGPGTRLTVT.

The chain has TRBV4-2 and TRBJ1-1; D might be TRBD1 (6 bases). V dropped 1 base and J dropped 2 bases, with 11 bases sitting between them. Germline V gene sequence: CDR1 LGHNA, CDR2 YNFKEQ. CDR3 length: 15 residues. The CDR3 sequence: CASSQVRTDNTEAFF. The CDR3 nucleotides are TGTGCCAGCAGCCAAGTTCGGACAGACAACACTGAAGCTTTCTTT.

Points on this clone: Germline and junction disagree at one end, which may indicate a read error. This chain uses TRBV28 with TRBJ2-7; 12 bases are shared with TRBD2. CDR3 length: 17 residues. From germline, CDR1 is MDHEN and CDR2 SYDVKM. The CDR3 DNA reads as TGTGCCCGCAGTTTATGGGCTAGCGGGGGGGCGGCGGGGGAGCAGTACTTC. It yields the protein CARSLWASGGAAGEQYF.

The chain is built from TRBV7-9 and TRBJ1-2; perhaps TRBD1 as D (6 bases). Germline lookup yields CDR1 SEHNR and CDR2 FQNEAQ (reference sequence). The CDR3 length is 14 residues. Trimming left V 5 bases short and J 1 base short, with 11 bases between. The CDR3 here is CASSTGLGNYGYTF. CDR3 sequence (DNA): TGTGCCAGCAGCACAGGGCTGGGTAACTATGGCTACACCTTC.

The rearrangement joins TRBV6-8 to TRBJ1-1; D gene unclear. Germline V gene data show CDR1 as MNHGY and CDR2 as SAAAGT. The CDR3 has 13 amino acids. The V end was cut by 6 bases, the J end by 3 bases, with 11 bases between. The CDR3 is CASSVSTHTEAFF. The CDR3 coding sequence is TGTGCCAGCAGCGTATCGACCCACACTGAAGCTTTCTTT.

As to this clone: One end of the junction is discordant with germline, which a read error may explain. The chain combines TRBV27 with TRBJ2-1, with D tentatively TRBD1 (5 bases). CDR1 and CDR2 from the germline V gene are MNHEY and SMNVEV (reference sequence). This CDR3 comprises 13 residues. The CDR3 spells CASSLSLQGVSFF. The CDR3 region has the DNA TGTGCCAGCAGTCTATCCTTGCAGGGCGTGTCGTTCTTC.

In its sample, this clone was seen once. The chain carries TRBV27 and TRBJ2-5; 7 bases match TRBD1. Per germline, CDR1 MNHEY and CDR2 SMNVEV (reference sequence). V shed 4 bases and J 2 bases; nucleotides not matched to a gene: 7. The CDR3 is 15 residues long. The CDR3 nucleotides are TGTGCCAGCAGTTATACAGGGGAAACTCAAGAGACCCAGTACTTC. Its translation is CASSYTGETQETQYF.

Only a few counts were recorded for this clone. The chain joins TRBV7-9 to TRBJ2-1; D gene uncertain. CDR1 is SEHNR, CDR2 FQNEAQ, per germline (reference sequence). This CDR3 is built from 13 residues. The V end lost 5 bases, the J end lost 4 bases, and 9 bases lay between the germline ends. This CDR3 is CASSLRNYNEQFF. The CDR3 DNA sequence: TGTGCCAGCAGCCTCAGGAATTACAATGAGCAGTTCTTC.

The gene calls are TRBV2 and TRBJ1-2; no clear D. The CDR3 has 10 residues. The V end was cut by 8 bases, the J end by 8 bases, with 9 bases between. Germline V gene data show CDR1 as SNHLY and CDR2 as FYNNEI. The CDR3 spells CASQEVGYTF. DNA for the CDR3: TGTGCCAGCCAAGAGGTCGGCTACACCTTC.

The chain uses TRBV19 and TRBJ2-7; weak D call: TRBD1 (6 bases). Germline assignment: CDR1 LNHDA and CDR2 SQIVND (reference sequence). The CDR3 contains 13 residues. The V gene lost 6 bases and the J gene lost 6 bases, with 15 bases spanning the gap. CDR3 nucleotide sequence: TGTGCCAGTAGGACTACAGGGTTCGGCGAGCAGTACTTC. Translated, it gives CASRTTGFGEQYF.

Written as DNA, the CDR3 is TGTGCCAGCAGCCTTCGGGAAGATAGCAATCAGCCCCAGCATTTT. It translates to CASSLREDSNQPQHF. The chain uses TRBV6-6 and TRBJ1-5; D not resolved. This CDR3 comprises 15 residues. Germline values: CDR1 MNHNY, CDR2 SVGAGI (reference sequence). Trimming pared 6 bases from V and 0 bases from J, leaving 12 bases between.

As DNA, the CDR3 is TGTGCCAGCAGCTTTCCGACAGGGTACTCTGGAAACACCATATATTTT. Protein sequence: CASSFPTGYSGNTIYF. J is TRBJ1-3 and V is TRBV6-6, with 7 positions matching TRBD1. The germline V gene encodes CDR1 MNHNY and CDR2 SVGAGI (reference sequence). The length of the CDR3 is 16 residues. The junction had 8 bases not matched to a gene; V was cut back by 6 bases and J by 0 bases.

The chain has TRBV15 and TRBJ2-7; 7 bases map to TRBD1. V was clipped by 1 base and J by 5 bases; unmatched bases: 8. Germline V gives CDR1 LNHNV, CDR2 YYDKDF (reference sequence). The CDR3 consists of 15 residues. The CDR3 nucleotides read TGTGCCACCAGCAGAGTCCGGGACAGTGGGGACGAGCAGTACTTC. Amino acid sequence: CATSRVRDSGDEQYF.

This clone showed up just once. The V gene is TRBV4-1, the J gene TRBJ2-2; TRBD2 is a possible D gene (5 bases). CDR1 is MGHRA and CDR2 is YSYEKL in the germline V gene. The CDR3 sequence is 16 residues long. V lost 3 bases to trimming and J lost 5 bases, with 16 bases between them. CDR3 bases: TGCGCCAGCAGCCATCAGGTCTTCCGAGGGACCGGGGAGCTGTTTTTT. It specifies CASSHQVFRGTGELFF.

The CDR3 is CASSEPGLAGSTDTQYF. CDR3 sequence (DNA): TGCGCCAGCAGTGAGCCCGGACTAGCGGGGTCCACAGATACGCAGTATTTT. The chain recombines TRBV10-2 with TRBJ2-3; 12 bases align to TRBD2. Germline values: CDR1 WSHSY, CDR2 SAAADI. This CDR3 contains 17 residues. V shed 2 bases and J 2 bases; nucleotides not matched to a gene: 5.

This chain connects TRBV14 to TRBJ1-3; the D is unclear. In germline, CDR1 is SGHDN, CDR2 FVKESK. Trimming removed 4 bases from V and 8 bases from J, with 15 bases in between. The CDR3 is 14 residues long. CDR3: CASSPIFNPHTIYF. CDR3 DNA sequence: TGTGCCAGCAGCCCAATTTTTAATCCCCACACCATATATTTT.

This rearrangement joins TRBV7-9 to TRBJ1-4; 7 bases align to TRBD1. The V gene end was trimmed by 5 bases and the J gene end by 4 bases; junction bases not matched to a gene: 10. CDR3 size: 16 residues. The germline CDR1 and CDR2 sequences are SEHNR and FQNEAQ (reference sequence). CDR3 nucleotide sequence: TGTGCCAGCAGCAGGACAGGTCCAAAGGGTAATGAAAAACTGTTTTTT. Translated, it gives CASSRTGPKGNEKLFF.

The chain employs TRBV29-1 and TRBJ2-7; 11 bases are shared with TRBD1. The V gene end was trimmed by 7 bases and the J gene end by 1 base; junction bases not matched to a gene: 3. This CDR3 has 13 amino acids. Germline values: CDR1 SQVTM, CDR2 ANQGSEA. In nucleotides, the CDR3 is TGCAGCGGTGGACAGGGGGCGTCCTACGAGCAGTACTTC. Residues: CSGGQGASYEQYF.

The rearrangement joins TRBV25-1 to TRBJ2-7, with 9 bases identical to TRBD1. CDR1 MGHDK and CDR2 SYGVNS come from the germline V gene. CDR3 length equals 15 residues. The V and J ends lost 3 bases and 2 bases, in that order; junction bases with no gene match: 5. This CDR3 is CASSEWTGVTYEQYF. The CDR3 DNA reads as TGTGCCAGCAGTGAGTGGACAGGGGTGACCTACGAGCAGTACTTC.

This sequence joins TRBV4-2 and TRBJ2-5; 9 bases map to TRBD1. This CDR3 has 15 residues. Germline CDR1 and CDR2: LGHNA and YNFKEQ. Trimming removed 3 bases from V and 5 bases from J; junction bases left unmatched: 7. CDR3 sequence reads: CASSHWGQGGETQYF. The CDR3 region has the DNA TGTGCCAGCAGCCACTGGGGACAGGGTGGCGAGACCCAGTACTTC.